One sample yielded the 12 T cell receptor beta chains listed below, sequenced in a study of cytomegalovirus exposure and HLA in healthy donors. The study ran its PCR with 60 Vbeta and 13 Jbeta primers. Only in-frame clones appear in the TCRdb table, and some are missing; sequencing was by immunoSEQ multiplex PCR. The table has some 77,000 clones, around 80% seen once; the top ten hold about 2.3%. The sequencing input was PBMCs. These receptors came from a man aged 30-40 years in good health and CMV-seronegative.

V and J are TRBV2 and TRBJ2-7; D gene ambiguous. Between the trimmed V and J ends, which lost 3 bases and 6 bases, there was a span of 15 bases. CDR1 and CDR2 (germline): SNHLY, FYNNEI. This CDR3 comprises 14 residues. The CDR3 DNA is TGTGCCAGCAGTGAGGAGACCTTAGTCGGCGAGCAGTACTTC. Its translation: CASSEETLVGEQYF.

The chain has TRBV2 and TRBJ2-2; D is uncertain. Deletions cut 7 bases from V and 0 bases from J, with 3 bases between. The germline gives CDR1 SNHLY, CDR2 FYNNEI. This CDR3 is built from 12 residues. CDR3 sequence: CASTTNTGELFF. CDR3 DNA: TGTGCCAGCACTACGAACACCGGGGAGCTGTTTTTT.

In its sample, this clone was seen once. This chain uses TRBV19 with TRBJ2-1, with 10 bases identical to TRBD2. Germline V CDR1 and CDR2: LNHDA, SQIVND (reference sequence). V lost 4 bases, J lost 5 bases, and 11 bases stayed unmatched. CDR3 size: 17 residues. This chain's CDR3 is CASSRGLTSGTHNEQFF. The CDR3 bases are TGTGCCAGTAGTAGGGGCTTAACTAGCGGGACCCACAATGAGCAGTTCTTC.

This chain links TRBV28 with TRBJ2-3; weak D call: TRBD2 (6 bases). CDR3 size: 15 residues. Germline values: CDR1 MDHEN, CDR2 SYDVKM. Between the trimmed V and J ends, which lost 6 bases and 4 bases, there was a span of 17 bases. The CDR3: CASSSDSGGPDTQYF. CDR3 bases: TGTGCCAGCAGCTCGGACTCCGGGGGTCCAGATACGCAGTATTTT.

The rearrangement joins TRBV27 to TRBJ1-4, with a weak D call TRBD1 (6 bases). Germline CDR1 and CDR2: MNHEY and SMNVEV (reference sequence). The CDR3 runs 14 residues. Trimming took off 3 bases at V and 11 bases at J, with 16 bases between the two ends. The CDR3 protein is CASSLSAGRGKLFF. CDR3 coding DNA: TGTGCCAGCAGTTTGTCGGCAGGAAGGGGGAAACTGTTTTTT.

The V gene is TRBV27, the J gene TRBJ1-2, with unresolved D. V was cut by 5 bases and J by 6 bases, with 16 bases left in between. The CDR3 sequence is 14 residues long. The V gene's germline CDR1 is MNHEY and CDR2 SMNVEV (reference sequence). CDR3 DNA: TGTGCCAGCAGTCCCCTAGACGGACTGGATGGCTACACCTTC. Its protein is CASSPLDGLDGYTF.

The J gene is TRBJ2-2, the V gene TRBV28; tentatively, D is TRBD1 (5 bases). CDR1 is MDHEN and CDR2 is SYDVKM in the germline V gene. The CDR3 runs 13 residues. Trimming removed 9 bases from V and 1 base from J, with 9 bases in between. The CDR3 loop is CASLGVNTGELFF. CDR3 nucleotides: TGTGCCAGTTTAGGGGTGAACACCGGGGAGCTGTTTTTT.

The V gene is TRBV5-6, the J gene TRBJ1-1, with D hard to call. The CDR3 contains 14 residues. V shed 2 bases and J shed 2 bases, with 10 bases lying between them. Germline V gene data show CDR1 as SGHDT and CDR2 as YYEEEE. The CDR3 protein is CASSFRSRNTEAFF. In DNA, the CDR3 is TGTGCCAGCAGCTTTCGGAGCAGAAACACTGAAGCTTTCTTT.

The chain employs TRBV5-1 and TRBJ2-2; unclear D gene. Trimming shortened V by 3 bases and J by 9 bases, and 6 bases separated the two germline ends. Germline V gene sequence: CDR1 SGHRS, CDR2 YFSETQ. CDR3 length: 11 amino acids. Written as DNA, the CDR3 is TGCGCCAGCAGCTCGGTCCGGGAGCTGTTTTTT. This gives the protein CASSSVRELFF.

The chain recombines TRBV5-4 with TRBJ2-6, with 7 positions matching TRBD1. The CDR3 extends over 15 amino acids. The germline gives CDR1 SGHNT, CDR2 YYREEE (reference sequence). The trim removed 2 bases at V and 4 bases at J, leaving 3 bases unmatched. The CDR3 here is CASSFSQGGANVLTF. In nucleotides, the CDR3 is TGTGCCAGCAGCTTCTCACAGGGGGGGGCCAACGTCCTGACTTTC.

This clone appeared a few times. The genes are TRBV7-2 and TRBJ2-5, with 13 bases matching TRBD2. The CDR3 has 19 amino acids. Germline CDR1 SGHTA, CDR2 FQGNSA. V lost 5 bases and J lost 3; bases outside the gene matches: 15. The CDR3 DNA is TGTGCCAGCAGCACAACTAGCGGGACTAGCGGGACGTATAAAGAGACCCAGTACTTC. Translation gives CASSTTSGTSGTYKETQYF.

The rearrangement uses TRBV25-1 and TRBJ1-3; tentatively, D is TRBD1 (6 bases). Germline assignment: CDR1 MGHDK and CDR2 SYGVNS. This CDR3 has 15 amino acids. Deletions cut 2 bases from V and 0 bases from J, with 8 bases between. The CDR3 is CASSEGQNSGNTIYF. In DNA, the CDR3 is TGTGCCAGCAGTGAAGGACAGAACTCTGGAAACACCATATATTTT.